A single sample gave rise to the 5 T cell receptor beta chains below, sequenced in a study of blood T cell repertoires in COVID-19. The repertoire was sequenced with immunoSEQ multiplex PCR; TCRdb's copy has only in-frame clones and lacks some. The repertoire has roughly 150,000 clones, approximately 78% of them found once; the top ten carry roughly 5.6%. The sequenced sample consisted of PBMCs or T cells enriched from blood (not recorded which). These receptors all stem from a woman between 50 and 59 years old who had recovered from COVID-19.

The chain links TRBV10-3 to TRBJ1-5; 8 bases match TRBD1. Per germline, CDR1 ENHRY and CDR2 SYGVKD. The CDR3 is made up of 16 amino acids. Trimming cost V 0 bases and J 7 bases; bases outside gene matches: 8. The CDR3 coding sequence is TGTGCCATCAGTGAGTCGAGTCAGGGGGCTGGGCAGCCCCAGCATTTT. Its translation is CAISESSQGAGQPQHF.

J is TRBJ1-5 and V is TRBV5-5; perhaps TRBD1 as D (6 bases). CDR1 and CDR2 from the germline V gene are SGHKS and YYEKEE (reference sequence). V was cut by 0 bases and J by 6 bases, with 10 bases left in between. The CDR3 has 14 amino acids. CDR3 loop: CASSLAAGVQPQHF. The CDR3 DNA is TGTGCCAGCAGCTTGGCCGCAGGGGTTCAGCCCCAGCATTTT.

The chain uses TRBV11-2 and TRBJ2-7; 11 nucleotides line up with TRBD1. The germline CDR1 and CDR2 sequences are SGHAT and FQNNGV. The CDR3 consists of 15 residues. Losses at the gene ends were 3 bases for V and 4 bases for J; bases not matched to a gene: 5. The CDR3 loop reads CASSLGQGGIYEQYV. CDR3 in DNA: TGTGCCAGCAGCTTGGGACAGGGGGGGATTTACGAGCAGTACGTC.

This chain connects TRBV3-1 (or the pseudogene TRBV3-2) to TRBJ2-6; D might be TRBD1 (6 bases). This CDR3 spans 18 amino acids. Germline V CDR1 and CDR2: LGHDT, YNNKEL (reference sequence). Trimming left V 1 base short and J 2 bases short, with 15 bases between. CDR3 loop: CASSQALGARAGANVLTF. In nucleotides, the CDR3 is TGTGCCAGCAGCCAAGCTCTGGGGGCGCGAGCTGGGGCCAACGTCCTGACTTTC.

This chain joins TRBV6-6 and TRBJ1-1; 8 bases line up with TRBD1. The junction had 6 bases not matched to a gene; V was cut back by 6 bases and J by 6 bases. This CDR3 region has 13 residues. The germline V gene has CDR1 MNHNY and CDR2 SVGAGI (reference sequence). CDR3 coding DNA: TGTGCCAGCAGGAAAGGGACAGGAGCTGAAGCTTTCTTT. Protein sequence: CASRKGTGAEAFF.